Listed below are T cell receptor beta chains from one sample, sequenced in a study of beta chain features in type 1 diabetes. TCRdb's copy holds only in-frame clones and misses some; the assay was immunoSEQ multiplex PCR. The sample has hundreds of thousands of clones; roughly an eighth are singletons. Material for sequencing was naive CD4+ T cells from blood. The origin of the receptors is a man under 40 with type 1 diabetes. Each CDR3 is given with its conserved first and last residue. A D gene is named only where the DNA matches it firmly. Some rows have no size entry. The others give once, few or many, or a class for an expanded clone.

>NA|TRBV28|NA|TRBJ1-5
CASSPRTLSNQPQHF
TGTGCCAGCAGTCCCCGGACATTAAGCAATCAGCCCCAGCATTTT
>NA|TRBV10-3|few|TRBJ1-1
CAISSQENTEAFF
TGTGCCATCAGTTCCCAGGAGAACACTGAAGCTTTCTTT
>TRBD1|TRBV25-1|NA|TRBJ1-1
CASRGSTGATEAFF
TGTGCCAGCAGGGGATCCACAGGGGCCACTGAAGCTTTCTTT
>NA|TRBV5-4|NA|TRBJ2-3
CASSSTELYTQYF
TGTGCCAGCAGTTCGACTGAGTTATATACGCAGTATTTT
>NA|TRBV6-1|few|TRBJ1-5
CASRDSVNQPQHF
TGTGCCAGCAGGGACAGCGTGAATCAGCCCCAGCATTTT
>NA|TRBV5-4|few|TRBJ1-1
CASSPTGSTEAFF
TGTGCCAGCAGCCCTACAGGGAGCACTGAAGCTTTCTTT
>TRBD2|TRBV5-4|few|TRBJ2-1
CASKRDYRNEQFF
TGTGCCTCGAAGCGGGATTATAGAAATGAGCAGTTCTTC
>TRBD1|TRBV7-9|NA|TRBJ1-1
CAGDRMNTEAFF
TGTGCCGGGGACAGGATGAACACTGAAGCTTTCTTT
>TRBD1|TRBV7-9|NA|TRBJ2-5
CASSSIPAGGETQYF
TGTGCCAGCAGCTCAATTCCGGCAGGGGGAGAGACCCAGTACTTC
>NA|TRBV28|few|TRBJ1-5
CARATARSNQPQHF
TGTGCCAGGGCGACAGCGCGTAGCAATCAGCCCCAGCATTTT
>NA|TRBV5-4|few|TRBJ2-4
CASSRQDLAKNIQYF
TGTGCCAGCAGCCGACAGGACCTAGCCAAAAACATTCAGTACTTC
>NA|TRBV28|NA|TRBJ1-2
CASSLSFNYGYTF
TGTGCCAGCAGTTTGAGTTTTAACTATGGCTACACCTTC
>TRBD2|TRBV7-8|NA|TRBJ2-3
CASSPLPGLVIDTQYF
TGTGCCAGCAGCCCCCTCCCGGGACTAGTAATAGATACGCAGTATTTT
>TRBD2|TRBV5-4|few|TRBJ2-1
CASSLSSGSSDEQFF
TGTGCCAGCAGCTTGAGTAGCGGGAGTAGCGATGAGCAGTTCTTC
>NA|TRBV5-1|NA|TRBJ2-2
CASSLGTPAAGELFF
TGCGCCAGCAGCTTGGGGACACCGGCAGCCGGGGAGCTGTTTTTT